This entry features one TCR beta chain sequence. Its antigen is unknown. This entry belongs to a study of cytomegalovirus exposure and HLA in healthy donors. Study overall: A later analysis reported the 120 or so validation repertoires used the same platform as the approximately 700 first-cohort repertoires. Study-level points and caveats: In vitro confirmation showed three CMV-associated chains to be CMV antigen specific. Altogether, 164 TCR beta chains were recorded as cytomegalovirus-associated. TCR sequences were mostly rare, though some public TCRs occurred in many donors.

Trimming cost V 5 bases and J 6 bases; bases outside gene matches: 2. The CDR3 is made up of 13 amino acids. CDR1 is WNHNN and CDR2 is SYGVQD in the germline V gene (reference sequence). Sequenced by immunoSEQ multiplex PCR; TCRdb stores in-frame clones only, minus some. The table includes tens of thousands of clones, about 97% detected once. The source material was PBMCs. The receptor was isolated from a man between 25 and 39 years old in good health and CMV-seropositive. V is TRBV10-1 and J is TRBJ2-1, with TRBD2 matching 9 bases. As DNA, the CDR3 is TGCGCCAGCAGTCGAGCGGGAGGCAATGAGCAGTTCTTC. Translated: CASSRAGGNEQFF.